This T cell receptor (beta chain) comes out of a study of blood T cells in healthy people across ages. This CDR3 has 13 residues. Between the trimmed V and J ends, which lost 4 bases and 8 bases, there was a span of 14 bases. The germline gives CDR1 SGHTA, CDR2 FQGTGA. In this sample, this clonotype turned up a few times. Its antigen is unidentified. Study-wide results and limits: Strong correlation existed between TCR beta diversity and naive T cell percentage.

Total RNA, at least 5.5 micrograms per sample, was extracted from PBMCs. Sample-barcoded 5' priming and a J-beta primer mix drove a second PCR of 7 to 11 cycles. TCRdb ran MiXCR on the 5' RACE reads and lists one entry per CDR3 protein. The profile shows hundreds of thousands of distinct CDR3 sequences, just under 25% of them singletons. This sample also appeared in a second study, on T cells of mothers and their children.

Sequenced sample: blood. The receptor was derived from a boy between 10 and 17 years old in good health. The chain carries TRBV7-3 and TRBJ2-5; D is perhaps TRBD1 (6 bases). The CDR3 DNA reads as TGTGCCAGCAGCTCGATTCTACAGGGAACCCAGTACTTC. Translating it yields CASSSILQGTQYF.